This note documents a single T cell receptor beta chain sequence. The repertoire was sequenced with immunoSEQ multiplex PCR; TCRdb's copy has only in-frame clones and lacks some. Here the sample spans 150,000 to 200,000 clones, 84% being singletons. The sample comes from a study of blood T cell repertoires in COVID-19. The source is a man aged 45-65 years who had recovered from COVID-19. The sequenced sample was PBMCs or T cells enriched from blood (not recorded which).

The CDR3 bases are TGTGCCAGCAGCGTAGTCGGGGGAGGTGAAGCTTTCTTT. This gives the protein CASSVVGGGEAFF. The genes are TRBV9 and TRBJ1-1; D is perhaps TRBD1 (5 bases). Germline lookup yields CDR1 SGDLS and CDR2 YYNGEE. The V gene lost 0 bases and the J gene lost 7 bases, with 10 bases spanning the gap. CDR3 length equals 13 residues.